This T cell receptor beta chain was profiled in a study of human T cells and chemical hapten exposure (dated by TCRdb to the early 2020s). Study-wide context: For sensitization, 2% DPC in acetone was applied to a roughly 2 cm by roughly 2 cm area of upper inner arm skin. Throughout the study period of around 24 weeks, patients also received therapeutic DPC doses to the scalp every week. Patch testing on the upper back used Finn chambers containing 0.01% DPC, with scoring done after 6 days according to International Contact Dermatitis Research Group standards. Most of the patients in the cohort were female, and the cohort covered alopecia areata with under or over 50% scalp involvement, alopecia totalis and alopecia universalis. Libraries were pooled for sequencing, and variation in per-sample TCR yields was attributed mainly to small differences in library volumes within the pool. The study tracked peripheral blood TCR repertoire changes in vivo during primary and secondary sensitization to the hapten diphenylcyclopropenone (DPC) in alopecia patients. Blood samples were taken from patients before sensitization (week 0) and then at 2, 6 and about 24 weeks after DPC sensitization. For TCR sequencing, blood came from 25 to 35 alopecia patients at anywhere from one to four time points (pre-sensitization, 2, 6 and 24 weeks). Results and caveats for the whole study, not just this receptor: Significantly more large CDR3 similarity clusters were formed by expanded TCRs than by pre-sensitization or healthy control sets, consistent with antigen-driven responses. Repeated subsampling changed both the strength of the expansion versus patch-test correlation and the threshold at which that correlation became significant. A positive correlation was found between the number of PT1 expanded TCRs and patch test score, with significance reached at thresholds 8, 16 and 32 but not 4. Because every patient had alopecia, a presumed autoimmune disease, the patients' immune response might differ from that of healthy individuals. DPC sensitization did not change the number of TCRs with a frequency above 1 in 1000, and there was no evidence of changes in global repertoire structure.

Read against the paper, the sample's time point label means: patch test 2, 6 weeks after DPC sensitization. What the treatment or condition label conveys for this sample: therapeutic diphenylcyclopropenone sensitization with weekly scalp DPC. At each patch-test visit, blood was drawn before the patch test was applied. To be eligible, patients had to be aged 18 to 70, diagnosed with alopecia and judged suitable for DPC therapy, while pregnant patients were excluded. Unfractionated whole blood was collected in Tempus Blood RNA tubes, and total RNA was extracted from that blood. From the cysteine up to the phenylalanine, the CDR3 has a length of 14 residues. Of the read, only the CDR3 DNA is kept; its 42 bases are in frame from base 1. The germline V gene sets CDR1 to SQVTM and CDR2 to ANQGSEA. V sheds 0 bases and J sheds 4 bases, leaving 12 bases between their ends. The library was built by means of RACE. The reads were generated on a NextSeq 500. During library preparation, unique molecular identifiers were attached to individual cDNA molecules so that TCRs could be counted in a quantitative, reproducible way. For every blood RNA sample, sequencing covered both the TCR alpha and TCR beta chains. Concerning the study's data processing: The median number of TCRs per sample was approximately 96,000, ranging from 23,224 to 690,600. V, J and CDR3 annotation of the TCR reads was carried out using the Decombinator software suite. To make PS versus PT1 abundance plots, every sample was subsampled to the same number of TCRs (28,000). Expanded TCRs were defined as absent before sensitization and observed at least eight times at the 2-week time point. TCRdb trimmed public reads at Q25 via fastp, called clones via MiXCR and kept in-frame beta chains. Each CDR3 protein appears once, grouped with its most common genes and DNA. The V and J calls were not made by the authors but by TCRdb's processing. Within this sample are about 84,000 distinct CDR3 sequences, with about 10% of them counted one time only. 4% to 5.5% of the sample comes from the top ten.

This clonotype was seen a few times. Its antigen has not been determined. No much larger clonotype is one base removed from it; base qualities were not supplied. This sequence was found in a woman aged 45-59 years with alopecia areata. Some clones in this sample may be carry-over from other donors' samples. The source material was whole blood, sampled in connection with sensitization to the hapten diphenylcyclopropenone (DPC). Recombination joined TRBV29-1 with TRBJ1-1; perhaps TRBD1 is the D gene, with 5 bases matching. At the DNA level, the sequence is TGCAGCGTTGAAGACCCCCTTAGGGGCACTGAAGCTTTCTTT. Protein translation: CSVEDPLRGTEAFF.